This T cell receptor (beta chain) was captured by sequencing in a study of cytomegalovirus exposure and HLA in healthy donors. This clone was seen once. The target antigen is unknown. Points from the study as a whole: Productive rates of about 87% or about 30% were seen for most TCR beta V segments in an earlier analysis.

The PCR used 60 Vbeta and 13 Jbeta primers. As originally analysed: Later work found around 72 million unique TCR beta chains, with 9.5 million to 12 million shared. Repertoires were generated with immunoSEQ multiplex PCR, while TCRdb's copy carries only in-frame clones and drops some. That table furnishes V, J and clone size, whereas the DNA furnished D and trimming. The sample lists under 200,000 clones, roughly 90% occurring once. Unmatched junction bases numbered 14, after V lost 6 bases and J lost 4 bases. CDR3 length: 16 amino acids. The sequenced material came from PBMCs. This chain joins TRBV23-1 and TRBJ1-2, with TRBD1 identical over 7 bases. TRBV23-1 belongs to the ORF category, with a function that is uncertain. This clonotype originated in a woman in her 30s in good health and CMV-seronegative. CDR3 sequence (DNA): TGCGCCAGCAGCCCAAAGGGCACAGGGGAATGCTATGGCTACACCTTC. Translation: CASSPKGTGECYGYTF.